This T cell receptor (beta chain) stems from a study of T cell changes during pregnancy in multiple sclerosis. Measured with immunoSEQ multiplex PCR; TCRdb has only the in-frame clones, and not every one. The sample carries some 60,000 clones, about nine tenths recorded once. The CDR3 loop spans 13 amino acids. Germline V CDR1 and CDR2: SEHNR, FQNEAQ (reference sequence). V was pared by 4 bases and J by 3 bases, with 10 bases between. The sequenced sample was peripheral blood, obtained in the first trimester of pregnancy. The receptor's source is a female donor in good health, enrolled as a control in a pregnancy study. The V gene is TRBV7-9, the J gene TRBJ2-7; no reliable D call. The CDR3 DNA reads TGTGCCAGCAGCTCTACAGTTATCTACGAGCAGTACTTC. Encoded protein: CASSSTVIYEQYF.